The T cell receptor beta chain described here comes from a study of cytomegalovirus exposure and HLA in healthy donors. At the level of the study: A prior analysis found 117 million unique TCR beta sequences from around 180 million T cells. Regarding the study as a whole: Immune exposure information available was restricted to CMV serostatus. By a later analysis, the bulk of CMV-associated TCR beta chains appeared HLA-restricted.

Only a few counts were recorded for this clone. Its antigen is currently unknown. PCR employed 60 Vbeta and 13 Jbeta primers. Produced via immunoSEQ multiplex PCR; TCRdb's table is partial and in-frame only. The repertoire holds 150,000 to 200,000 clones, with approximately 81% as singletons. The CDR3 covers 17 residues. Trimming took 3 bases from V and 2 from J; bases not matched to a gene: 4. Germline loops: CDR1 SGHAT, CDR2 FQNNGV. The chain is built from TRBV11-2 and TRBJ1-6; 10 nucleotides line up with TRBD1. This TCR was recovered from a woman aged 25-40 years in good health and CMV-seronegative. Specimen: PBMCs. CDR3 residues: CASSLGQGPTYNSPLHF. The CDR3 DNA is TGTGCCAGCAGCTTGGGACAGGGGCCCACCTATAATTCACCCCTCCACTTT.